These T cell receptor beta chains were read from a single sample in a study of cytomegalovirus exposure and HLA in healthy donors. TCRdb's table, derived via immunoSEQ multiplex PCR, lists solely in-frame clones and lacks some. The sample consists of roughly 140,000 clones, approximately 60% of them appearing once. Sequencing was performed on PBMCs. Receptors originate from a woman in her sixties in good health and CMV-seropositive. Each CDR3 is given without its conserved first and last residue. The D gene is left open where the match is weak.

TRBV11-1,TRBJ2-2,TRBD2,ASSFQRGNTGELF
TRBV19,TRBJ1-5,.,ASSYSGVGNQPQH
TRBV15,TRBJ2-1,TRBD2,ATSTHLGQLADNYNEQF
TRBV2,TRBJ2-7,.,ASSDEGRGGEQY
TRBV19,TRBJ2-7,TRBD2,AGSVTSGGGYEQY
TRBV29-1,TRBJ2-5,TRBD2,SVEDRSTSGWTQY
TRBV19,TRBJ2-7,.,ASREGGSSYEQY
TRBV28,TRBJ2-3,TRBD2,ASSSRLAGSTDTQY
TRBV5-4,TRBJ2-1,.,ASSSDSSYNEQF
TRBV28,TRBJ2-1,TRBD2,ASSQGGLAAVYNEQF
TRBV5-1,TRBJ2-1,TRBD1,ASNPLGTGGYNEQF
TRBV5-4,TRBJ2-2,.,ATRELGGTNTGELF
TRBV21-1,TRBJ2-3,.,ASSKAEREGSDTQY
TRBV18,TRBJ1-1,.,ASSRTDMNTEAF
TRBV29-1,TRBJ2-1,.,SVEDAGGRENEQF
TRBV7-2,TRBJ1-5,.,ASSFSSQPQH
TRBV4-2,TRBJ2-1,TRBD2,ASSPSSGRLDNEQF